One sample yielded the 2 T cell receptor beta chains listed below, sequenced in a study of OX40 agonist ivuxolimab in advanced cancers. Profiling relied on immunoSEQ multiplex PCR, and the TCRdb table lists in-frame clones only, not all of them. The sample yields 70,000 or so clones, roughly 92% seen once. The sample consisted of CD4+ or CD8+ T cells sorted from blood, taken in a trial of the OX40 agonist ivuxolimab. Receptor source: an adult with an advanced solid tumor such as melanoma, head and neck, liver or kidney cancer.

This chain links TRBV9 with TRBJ2-5; possibly TRBD1 for D (6 bases). The CDR3 is 15 residues long. V was clipped by 0 bases and J by 2 bases, with 11 bases between them. The germline V gene has CDR1 SGDLS and CDR2 YYNGEE. CDR3 sequence reads: CASSVGGRGQETQYF. In DNA form, the CDR3 reads TGTGCCAGCAGCGTAGGGGGTAGGGGGCAAGAGACCCAGTACTTC.

The sample holds a few counts of this clone. The V and J genes are TRBV4-1 and TRBJ2-7, with D possibly matching TRBD1 (6 bases). Germline CDR1 is MGHRA and CDR2 is YSYEKL. The CDR3 contains 14 residues. V gave up 1 base and J gave up 4 bases, with 11 bases separating them. The CDR3 nucleotides read TGCGCCAGCAGCCAAGTTCCCCAGGGGTACGAGCAGTACTTC. Protein product: CASSQVPQGYEQYF.